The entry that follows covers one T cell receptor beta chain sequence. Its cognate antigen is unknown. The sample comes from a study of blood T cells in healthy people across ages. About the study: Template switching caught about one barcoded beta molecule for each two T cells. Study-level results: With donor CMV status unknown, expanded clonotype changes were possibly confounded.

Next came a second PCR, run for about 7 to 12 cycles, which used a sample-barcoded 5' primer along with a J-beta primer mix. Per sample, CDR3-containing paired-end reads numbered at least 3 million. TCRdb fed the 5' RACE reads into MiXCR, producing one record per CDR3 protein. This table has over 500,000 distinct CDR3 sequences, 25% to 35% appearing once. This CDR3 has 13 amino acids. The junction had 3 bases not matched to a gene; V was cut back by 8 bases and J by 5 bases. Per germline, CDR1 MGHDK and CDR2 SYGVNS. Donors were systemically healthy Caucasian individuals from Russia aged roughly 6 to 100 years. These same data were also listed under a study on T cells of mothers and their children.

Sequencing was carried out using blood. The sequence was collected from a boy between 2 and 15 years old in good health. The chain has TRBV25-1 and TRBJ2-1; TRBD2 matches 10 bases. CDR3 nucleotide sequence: TGTGCCAGCGGTACTAGCGGGGACAATGAGCAGTTCTTC. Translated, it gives CASGTSGDNEQFF.